These 27 T cell receptor beta chains were sequenced from one sample in a study of blood T cells in healthy people across ages. A second roughly 7 to 12 cycle PCR used barcoded and J-beta primers. TCRdb ran MiXCR on the 5' RACE reads and lists one entry per CDR3 protein. The table shows roughly 1.7 million distinct CDR3 sequences, with roughly 32% occurring only once. The sequenced material came from blood. The origin of the receptors is a woman in her 30s in good health.

This chain uses TRBV14 with TRBJ2-7; D possibly corresponds to TRBD2 (7 bases). This CDR3 has 15 residues. Per the germline V gene, CDR1 is SGHDN and CDR2 is FVKESK. The ends were cut back, 1 base at V and 3 bases at J, with 13 bases in the middle. The CDR3 protein is CASSQAWGGGYEQYF. The CDR3 region has the DNA TGTGCCAGCAGCCAAGCCTGGGGAGGGGGCTACGAGCAGTACTTC.

This clonotype has only a few counts. The genes are TRBV20-1 and TRBJ2-1, with 7 bases lining up with TRBD2. This CDR3 spans 15 amino acids. Germline CDR1 reads DFQATT; CDR2 reads SNEGSKA (reference sequence). Trimming at V came to 6 bases and at J to 5 bases, leaving 13 bases not matched to a gene. In nucleotides, the CDR3 is TGCAGTGCCCGGGTTGGGCGGGAGATAAACAATGAGCAGTTCTTC. Translating it yields CSARVGREINNEQFF.

This clonotype was detected a few times. The V call is TRBV29-1, the J call TRBJ2-1; the D gene could be TRBD1 or TRBD2 (5 bases each). The CDR3 has 11 amino acids. V lost 8 bases, J lost 9 bases, and 14 bases lay in between. Germline V gene sequence: CDR1 SQVTM, CDR2 ANQGSEA. CDR3 amino acids: CSQETGGEQFF. CDR3 DNA sequence: TGCAGCCAGGAAACTGGGGGTGAGCAGTTCTTC.

The CDR3 region is CASSELGDRYEQYF. Written as DNA, the CDR3 is TGTGCCAGCAGTGAGTTGGGGGACCGCTACGAGCAGTACTTC. The chain recombines TRBV6-1 with TRBJ2-7; D tentatively fits TRBD1 or TRBD2 (5 bases each). Trimming cost V 3 bases and J 3 bases, with 12 bases left between them. Germline V gives CDR1 MNHNS, CDR2 SASEGT. The CDR3 contains 14 residues.

The CDR3: CSAPSDRAEAFF. The CDR3 coding sequence is TGCAGCGCACCCTCAGACAGGGCTGAAGCTTTCTTT. The chain employs TRBV29-1 and TRBJ1-1, with 7 positions matching TRBD1. The CDR3 has 12 residues. From germline, CDR1 is SQVTM and CDR2 ANQGSEA. With V trimmed by 7 bases and J by 6 bases, 8 bases remained unmatched.

This clonotype was seen a handful of times. The chain links TRBV15 to TRBJ2-7; TRBD1 matches at 10 bases. Germline CDR1 and CDR2: LNHNV and YYDKDF (reference sequence). There are 20 residues in the CDR3. V gave up 3 bases and J gave up 2 bases; unmatched junction bases: 19. CDR3 region: CATSSDRGTGAALGAYEQYF. CDR3 DNA sequence: TGTGCCACCAGCAGCGATAGAGGGACAGGGGCTGCCCTTGGGGCCTACGAGCAGTACTTC. Filled out from reference TRBV15 and TRBJ2-7, the complete variable domain reads DAMVIQNPRYQVTQFGKPVTLSCSQTLNHNVMYWYQQKSSQAPKLLFHYYDKDFNNEADTPDNFQSRRPNTSFCFLDIRSPGLGDTAMYLCATSSDRGTGAALGAYEQYFGPGTRLTVT.

The V call is TRBV20-1, the J call TRBJ2-3; no definite D call. The ends were cut back, 8 bases at V and 0 bases at J, with 12 bases in the middle. Germline lookup yields CDR1 DFQATT and CDR2 SNEGSKA (reference sequence). The CDR3 is 13 amino acids. The CDR3 loop reads CSTRPPSTDTQYF. The CDR3 DNA follows: TGCAGTACTCGTCCCCCTAGCACAGATACGCAGTATTTT.

The CDR3 DNA reads TGCGCCAGCAGCCCGGGGGAGGGTTACACTGAAGCTTTCTTT. This gives the protein CASSPGEGYTEAFF. This chain connects TRBV5-1 to TRBJ1-1; a weak D match, TRBD1 (5 bases). The CDR3 has 14 amino acids. V lost 4 bases, J lost 3 bases, and 13 bases lay in between. Germline-derived CDR1 and CDR2 are SGHRS and YFSETQ.

The sample holds a few counts of this clonotype. The chain links TRBV7-6 to TRBJ2-3, with 12 bases matching TRBD1. With 5 bases clipped from V and 6 bases from J, the junction kept 12 bases outside the gene matches. Germline CDR1 reads SGHVS; CDR2 reads FNYEAQ. CDR3 length equals 17 residues. This CDR3 is CASSRDRGRIGGDTQYF. CDR3 nucleotide sequence: TGTGCCAGCAGCCGGGACAGGGGGCGCATAGGGGGTGATACGCAGTATTTT.

The sample holds a few counts of this clonotype. This may be a read error: a much more frequent sequence differs by one nucleotide. The CDR3 spells CASSLVGTPSNEQFF. The CDR3 coding sequence is TGTGCCAGCAGCTTAGTAGGTACGCCCTCCAATGAGCAGTTCTTC. The V call is TRBV7-2, the J call TRBJ2-1; D is unresolved. The CDR3 extends over 15 amino acids. CDR1 SGHTA and CDR2 FQGNSA come from the germline V gene. V was trimmed by 1 base and J by 6 bases, leaving 13 bases between them.

This clonotype is a singleton in its sample. The gene calls are TRBV5-1 and TRBJ2-6, with D perhaps matching TRBD1 (6 bases). The V end lost 2 bases, the J end lost 0 bases, and 12 bases lay between the germline ends. This CDR3 spans 17 amino acids. CDR1 and CDR2 from the germline V gene are SGHRS and YFSETQ. In nucleotides, the CDR3 is TGCGCCAGCAGCTTCGGGACACTCAGCTCTGGGGCCAACGTCCTGACTTTC. Its translation: CASSFGTLSSGANVLTF.

The rearrangement links TRBV9 to TRBJ2-6, with a weak D call TRBD1 (6 bases). V was clipped by 0 bases and J by 0 bases, with 10 bases between them. CDR3 length: 17 residues. Germline lookup yields CDR1 SGDLS and CDR2 YYNGEE. The CDR3 DNA sequence: TGTGCCAGCAGCGTAGGGTTAGGGGGCTCTGGGGCCAACGTCCTGACTTTC. Translating gives CASSVGLGGSGANVLTF.

The rearrangement uses TRBV6-1 and TRBJ1-5, with 7 bases that match TRBD1. Germline values: CDR1 MNHNS, CDR2 SASEGT. Trimming removed 3 bases from V and 8 bases from J; junction bases left unmatched: 4. CDR3 length: 13 residues. The DNA of the CDR3 is TGTGCCAGCAGTGAGGAGGGGGCCAAGCCCCAGCATTTT. This encodes CASSEEGAKPQHF.

The sample holds a few counts of this clonotype. The genes are TRBV29-1 and TRBJ2-4; 12 bases map to TRBD1. In germline, CDR1 is SQVTM, CDR2 ANQGSEA. The CDR3 has 15 amino acids. Germline trimming cut 3 bases from V and 6 bases from J; bases unmatched to any gene: 6. The CDR3 DNA reads TGCAGCGTTGATTGGGGACAGGGGGCGCGAAACATTCAGTACTTC. Protein product: CSVDWGQGARNIQYF.

The genes are TRBV10-3 and TRBJ2-7; possibly TRBD1 for D (5 bases). The CDR3 extends over 15 amino acids. Germline V gene data show CDR1 as ENHRY and CDR2 as SYGVKD. V was trimmed by 3 bases and J by 0 bases, leaving 12 bases between them. Written as DNA, the CDR3 is TGTGCCATCAGTGAAAAGGGGCGAGACTCCTACGAGCAGTACTTC. Amino acid sequence: CAISEKGRDSYEQYF.

This clonotype was recorded many times. The junction departs from germline at one end; a sequencing error may be responsible. CDR3 sequence (DNA): TGTGCCAGCAGCGGGGGGGGTCAAGAGACCCAGTACTTC. This codes for CASSGGGQETQYF. The chain links TRBV5-1 to TRBJ2-5; 10 positions match TRBD2. There are 13 residues in the CDR3. From germline, CDR1 is SGHRS and CDR2 YFSETQ.

V is TRBV3-1 and J is TRBJ1-1, with D uncertain. Germline CDR1 LGHDT, CDR2 YNNKEL (reference sequence). Trimming took 1 base from V and 2 from J, leaving 8 bases between them. The CDR3 length is 14 residues. This CDR3 is CASSQVEGNTEAFF. CDR3 nucleotides: TGTGCCAGCAGCCAAGTTGAGGGTAACACTGAAGCTTTCTTT.

The chain carries TRBV2 and TRBJ2-4; 10 bases match TRBD2. The J call may be in error: the DNA end matches TRBJ2-7 better. The CDR3 has 14 amino acids. Germline values: CDR1 SNHLY, CDR2 FYNNEI. Here the CDR3 reads CASSVGLATYEQYF. Here the CDR3 DNA reads TGTGCCAGCAGCGTGGGACTAGCGACCTACGAGCAGTACTTC.

The CDR3 spells CASSPITNEQFF. DNA of the CDR3: TGTGCCAGCAGCCCGATTACGAATGAGCAGTTCTTC. The V gene is TRBV14, the J gene TRBJ2-1; the D is unclear. V lost 4 bases to trimming and J lost 7 bases, with 8 bases between them. The CDR3 has 12 amino acids. Germline CDR1 and CDR2: SGHDN and FVKESK.

For the CDR3, the DNA is TGCGCCAGCAGCCAAGAGATCAGACAGATCGGTCAGCCCCAGCATTTT. It yields the protein CASSQEIRQIGQPQHF. The V gene is TRBV4-1, the J gene TRBJ1-5; weak D call: TRBD1 (5 bases). This CDR3 is built from 16 residues. Germline CDR1 MGHRA, CDR2 YSYEKL. Trimming took off 0 bases at V and 6 bases at J, with 15 bases between the two ends.

In DNA, the CDR3 is TGTGCCAGCAGCGTAGGTACGGCGGATTCTTATGGCTACACCTTC. Residues: CASSVGTADSYGYTF. The chain joins TRBV9 to TRBJ1-2; D gene ambiguous. The CDR3 has 15 residues. Germline V gene sequence: CDR1 SGDLS, CDR2 YYNGEE. Trimming removed 0 bases from V and 5 bases from J, with 14 bases in between.

The J gene is TRBJ1-1, the V gene TRBV20-1, with 9 bases aligning to TRBD1. CDR1 is DFQATT and CDR2 is SNEGSKA in the germline V gene (reference sequence). The CDR3 is 16 amino acids. CDR3 sequence: CRGAEGTGWGNTEAFF. CDR3 sequence (DNA): TGCAGGGGGGCCGAAGGGACAGGGTGGGGGAACACTGAAGCTTTCTTT.

This clonotype was observed a few times. The rearrangement links TRBV13 to TRBJ1-2, with D possibly matching TRBD1 (6 bases). The ends were cut back, 3 bases at V and 7 bases at J, with 12 bases in the middle. The length of the CDR3 is 13 residues. CDR1 and CDR2 (germline): PRHDT, FYEKMQ (reference sequence). DNA of the CDR3: TGTGCCAGCAGCTTGAATGCCAGGGGTGGCTACACCTTC. Amino acid sequence: CASSLNARGGYTF.

About this clonotype: Compared with germline, one end of the junction differs, possibly owing to a read error. This sequence joins TRBV12-3 or TRBV12-4 and TRBJ2-3; D call uncertain. The CDR3 has 11 amino acids. The CDR3 DNA follows: TGTACCAGCAGTGTAGCAGATACGCAGTATTTT. Translation: CTSSVADTQYF.

The V gene is TRBV10-3, the J gene TRBJ1-1, with D hard to call. The ends were cut back, 2 bases at V and 4 bases at J, with 17 bases in the middle. This CDR3 has 16 residues. CDR1 and CDR2 (germline): ENHRY, SYGVKD. Here the CDR3 reads CAISEEGHRTGTEAFF. In nucleotides, the CDR3 is TGTGCCATCAGTGAGGAAGGGCATAGGACGGGCACTGAAGCTTTCTTT.

This sequence joins TRBV5-1 and TRBJ2-1; tentative D call: TRBD1 (6 bases). Trimming cost V 4 bases and J 5 bases, with 16 bases left between them. This CDR3 has 15 amino acids. The germline V gene encodes CDR1 SGHRS and CDR2 YFSETQ. CDR3 in DNA: TGCGCCAGCAGCGATGGTGGGGGCCCTCACAATGAGCAGTTCTTC. Translating it yields CASSDGGGPHNEQFF.

The chain combines TRBV3-1 with TRBJ2-7; D ambiguous. The V gene lost 2 bases and the J gene lost 2 bases, with 10 bases spanning the gap. CDR1 LGHDT and CDR2 YNNKEL come from the germline V gene (reference sequence). The CDR3 loop spans 14 amino acids. The CDR3, as DNA: TGTGCCAGCAGCCAAAGTAGAAAGCCCTACGAGCAGTACTTC. The encoded protein is CASSQSRKPYEQYF.